This T cell receptor beta chain was documented in a study of blood T cells in healthy people across ages. This clonotype was counted a few times. The antigen is unknown. Each sample used at least 6.5 million PBMCs. Per sample, no less than 5.5 micrograms of total RNA were extracted. Combining a sample-barcoded 5' primer with a J-beta primer mix, a second PCR ran for about 7 to 11 cycles. MiXCR, run by TCRdb on the 5' RACE reads, gives a single entry per CDR3 protein. The table shows about 540,000 distinct CDR3 sequences, with nearly 25% occurring only once. Study-level results: Per million T cells, the diversity of TCR beta decreased roughly linearly as age advanced.

The V segment lost 5 bases and the J segment 11 bases; nucleotides outside the gene matches: 8. Looked up from germline, CDR1 is MNHEY and CDR2 is SVGAGI. CDR3 length: 14 residues. This sample was also put to use in a study of T cells of mothers and their children. That paper states: Donation was provided by three healthy Caucasian mothers along with their six children.

This clonotype was sampled from a boy aged 5-17 years in good health. The J gene is TRBJ2-5, the V gene TRBV6-5; TRBD2 matches at 13 bases. Material: blood. The CDR3 here is CASSPGTSGKEQYF. As DNA, the CDR3 is TGTGCCAGCAGTCCCGGGACTAGCGGGAAGGAGCAGTACTTC.